This T cell receptor (beta chain) appears in the sequencing data of a study of metastatic and nonmetastatic thyroid tumors. Study-wide results and caveats: Significantly higher TCR beta diversity was reportedly seen in malignant thyroid tumors than benign nodules, in blood and tumor.

Patients had received no treatment of any kind before thyroid surgery. At least ten counts were recorded for this clone. Its antigen is not identified. TCRdb re-called clones from the PCR reads using MiXCR. This repertoire shows 20,000 to 30,000 clones, 10% to 15% found once; its top ten account for under 5%. CDR1 and CDR2 from the germline V gene are KGHSH and LQKENI. With V trimmed by 2 bases and J by 9 bases, 19 bases remained unmatched. This CDR3 comprises 18 residues. The chain joins TRBV18 to TRBJ2-1, with 7 bases fitting TRBD1. The clonotype was recovered from a female donor with papillary thyroid cancer or a benign thyroid nodule (not recorded which). Some clones in this sample may be carry-over from other donors' samples. Material: blood. CDR3 protein: CASSPLGQGVFLTSEQFF. Here the CDR3 DNA reads TGTGCCAGCTCACCATTAGGCCAGGGGGTGTTCCTTACGAGTGAGCAGTTCTTC.